What follows is one T cell receptor beta chain and its context. One end of the junction fails to match germline, which may point to a read error. The sample is drawn from a study of blood T cells in healthy people across ages. CDR3 length equals 12 residues. Germline V gene data show CDR1 as LGHDT and CDR2 as YNNKEL (reference sequence). Using a J-beta primer mix together with a sample-barcoded 5' primer, a second PCR was run for roughly 6 to 12 cycles. TCRdb called the 5' RACE reads again in MiXCR, with one record for every CDR3 protein. The sample holds 900,000 to 950,000 distinct CDR3 sequences, just under 30% seen once. These data also formed part of another study, on T cells of mothers and their children. That publication notes: Maternal samples each gave over 9 million TCR beta CDR3 reads, and child samples several million each.

The TCR was taken from a woman aged 40-49 years in good health. The specimen sequenced was blood. The chain is built from TRBV3-1 and TRBJ2-7, with TRBD1 matching 8 bases. The CDR3 sequence is CASSPIRQGLRF. DNA of the CDR3: TGTGCCAGCAGCCCTATCCGACAGGGGTTGAGGTTC.